This T cell receptor (beta chain) was recorded in a study of blood T cell repertoires in COVID-19. Across the study: Specimens from acute and convalescent COVID-19 originated in the United States, Italy and Spain. T cells, B-cell-depleted T cells, or PBMCs supplied cDNA or gDNA.

This CDR3 comprises 15 residues. Germline values: CDR1 SNHLY, CDR2 FYNNEI. Unmatched junction bases numbered 14, after V lost 2 bases and J lost 10 bases. In the authors' workflow: Reference gene primer amplification in the assay estimated nucleated cell counts. TCRdb's table, derived via immunoSEQ multiplex PCR, lists solely in-frame clones and lacks some. V and J calls and clone size are those listed in that table; D and trimming were worked out from the DNA. The sample consists of 100,000 to 150,000 clones, roughly 82% of them appearing once. The receptor's source is a human donor in a cohort sampled during active COVID-19. The chain couples TRBV2 to TRBJ2-7; the match to TRBD2 covers 7 bases. The specimen sequenced was peripheral blood. As DNA, the CDR3 is TGTGCCAGCAGTGAAACGCGGGAGCCTTCCTTCGGACAGTACTTC. Translating it yields CASSETREPSFGQYF.